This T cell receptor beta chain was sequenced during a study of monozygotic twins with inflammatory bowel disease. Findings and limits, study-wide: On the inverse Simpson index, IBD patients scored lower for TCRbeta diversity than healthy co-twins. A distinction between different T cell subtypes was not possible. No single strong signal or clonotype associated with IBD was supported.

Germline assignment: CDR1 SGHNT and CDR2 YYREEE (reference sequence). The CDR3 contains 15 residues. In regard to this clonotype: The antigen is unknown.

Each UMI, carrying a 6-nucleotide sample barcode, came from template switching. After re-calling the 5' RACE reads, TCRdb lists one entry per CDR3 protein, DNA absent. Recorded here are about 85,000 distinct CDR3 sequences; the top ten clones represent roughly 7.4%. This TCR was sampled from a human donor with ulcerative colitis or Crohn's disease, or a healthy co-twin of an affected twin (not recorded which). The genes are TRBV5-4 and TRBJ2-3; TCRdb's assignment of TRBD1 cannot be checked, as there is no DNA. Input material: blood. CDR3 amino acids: CASSLAGVGSDTQYF.